Listed below are T cell receptor beta chains from one sample, sequenced in a study of response to subunit inactivated influenza vaccine. MiXCR, run by TCRdb on the RT-PCR reads, gives a single entry per CDR3 protein. Among 800,000 or so distinct CDR3 sequences listed, 20% to 25% were seen once. This sample comprised PBMCs from blood, obtained 4 to 6 days after vaccination. These receptors all come from a man aged 45 to 65 who received an inactivated influenza vaccine. CDR3s include the opening cysteine and the closing phenylalanine or tryptophan. A D gene is named only where the DNA matches it firmly. A row's size may be missing; if present it is once, few, many or a size class.

DNA | CDR3 | V | size | D | J
TGTGCCAGCAGCTTGAGGGTTTACAGCATTCAGTACTTC | CASSLRVYSIQYF | TRBV11-2 | few | - | TRBJ2-4
TGTGCCATCGGACCGAGGGGGGGTTTAAAAGAGCAGTTCTTC | CAIGPRGGLKEQFF | TRBV10-3 | - | - | TRBJ2-1
TGTGCCAGCAGTTACTGGAGGGGCTCTGGAAACACCATATATTTT | CASSYWRGSGNTIYF | TRBV6-2/TRBV6-3 | few | - | TRBJ1-3
TGTGCCAGCAGCTCGAACACCGGGGAGCTGTTTTTT | CASSSNTGELFF | TRBV12-3/TRBV12-4 | many | - | TRBJ2-2
TGTGCCAGCAGCCAAGAACTAGCGGGGGGAGATACGCAGTATTTT | CASSQELAGGDTQYF | TRBV3-1 | - | TRBD2 | TRBJ2-3
TGTGCCAGCAGTTACCAGGTGTCCGGCTACACCTTC | CASSYQVSGYTF | TRBV6-2/TRBV6-3 | few | - | TRBJ1-2
TGTGCCAGCAGCTTAGCCGGGACAGACAATGAGCAGTTCTTC | CASSLAGTDNEQFF | TRBV7-8 | few | TRBD1 | TRBJ2-1
TGTGCCAGCAGTTATGCGAGGGCGCGGGATGAGCAGTTCTTC | CASSYARARDEQFF | TRBV6-5 | few | - | TRBJ2-1
TGTGCCAGCAGTTACGTCGGACCCATAGATACGCAGTATTTT | CASSYVGPIDTQYF | TRBV6-5 | few | - | TRBJ2-3
TGCGCCAGCAGCCAAACCTGGACAGGGCTCCACGAGCAGTACTTC | CASSQTWTGLHEQYF | TRBV4-3 | few | TRBD1 | TRBJ2-7
TGCGCCAGCAGCCAAAGCGTGGCCGGCTATGGCTACACCTTC | CASSQSVAGYGYTF | TRBV4-1 | - | - | TRBJ1-2
TGCAGCGTTGAAAATAGCGGGGGGGCGAATACGCAGTATTTT | CSVENSGGANTQYF | TRBV29-1 | - | TRBD2 | TRBJ2-3
TGCAGCGGAAGGGACCCGGCTTCGGGTGGCTACACCTTC | CSGRDPASGGYTF | TRBV29-1 | few | - | TRBJ1-2
TGCGCCAGCAGCCAGGATGGGGCTGGTGGGGCCAACGTCCTGACTTTC | CASSQDGAGGANVLTF | TRBV5-1 | few | - | TRBJ2-6
TGTGCCAGCAGCCAAGCGACAGGGGGCACAACTTTCTTT | CASSQATGGTTFF | TRBV3-1 | - | TRBD1 | TRBJ1-1
TGTGCCAGCAGCGCGGGGACAGGGTACGGCTACACCTTC | CASSAGTGYGYTF | TRBV7-2 | few | TRBD1 | TRBJ1-2
TGCGCCAGCAGTGCCACAGGGCCAGAGACCCAGTACTTC | CASSATGPETQYF | TRBV5-1 | many | - | TRBJ2-5
TGTGCCAGCAGCCCGGACAGCTACCAAGAGACCCAGTACTTC | CASSPDSYQETQYF | TRBV6-1 | - | - | TRBJ2-5
TGTGCCAGCAGAGGGATGGACAGCCTCCTTAGCACAGATACGCAGTATTTT | CASRGMDSLLSTDTQYF | TRBV12-3/TRBV12-4 | few | - | TRBJ2-3
TGTGCCAGCTCACCCCCGGCCCGAGGAGAGCAGTACTTC | CASSPPARGEQYF | TRBV18 | - | - | TRBJ2-7
TGTGCCAGCACCATGGGGGGGTACTTGAACACTGAAGCTTTCTTT | CASTMGGYLNTEAFF | TRBV6-1 | once | - | TRBJ1-1
TGTGCCAGCAGCTTTATGTCGGCGGGGGTTTCAGATACGCAGTATTTT | CASSFMSAGVSDTQYF | TRBV7-2 | - | TRBD2 | TRBJ2-3
TGCAGTGCTAGAGATGGAGCGGGAGGTAACGGGCAGTACTTC | CSARDGAGGNGQYF | TRBV20-1 | - | TRBD2 | TRBJ2-7
TGCAGTGCTAGTAATGAGTCGGGACTAGCGTTCACAGATACGCAGTATTTT | CSASNESGLAFTDTQYF | TRBV20-1 | - | TRBD2 | TRBJ2-3
TGTGCCAGCAGCCCAGGACTCTATGGCTACACCTTC | CASSPGLYGYTF | TRBV12-3/TRBV12-4 | few | - | TRBJ1-2
TGCAGTGCTAGACCCCAGGGACAGGGGTCCTACAATGAGCAGTTCTTC | CSARPQGQGSYNEQFF | TRBV20-1 | few | TRBD1 | TRBJ2-1